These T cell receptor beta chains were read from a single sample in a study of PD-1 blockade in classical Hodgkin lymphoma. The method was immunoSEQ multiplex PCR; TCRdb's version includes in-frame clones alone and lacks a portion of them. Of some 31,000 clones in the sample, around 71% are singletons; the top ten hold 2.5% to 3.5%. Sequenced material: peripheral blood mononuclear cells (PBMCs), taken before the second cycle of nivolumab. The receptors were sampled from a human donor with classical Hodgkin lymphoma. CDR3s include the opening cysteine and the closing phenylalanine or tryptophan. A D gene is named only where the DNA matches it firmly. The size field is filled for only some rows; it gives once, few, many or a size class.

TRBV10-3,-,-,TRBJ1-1,CAISSGGGNTEAFF,TGTGCCATCAGCTCGGGCGGTGGGAACACTGAAGCTTTCTTT
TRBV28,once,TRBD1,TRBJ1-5,CASRSQGGTSQPQHF,TGTGCCAGCAGGTCCCAGGGGGGGACGAGTCAGCCCCAGCATTTT
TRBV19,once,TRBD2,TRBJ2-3,CASKTPGGDTQYF,TGTGCCAGTAAAACCCCCGGGGGGGATACGCAGTATTTT
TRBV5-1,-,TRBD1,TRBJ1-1,CASSLAIQGGLNTEAFF,TGCGCCAGCAGCTTGGCCATCCAGGGGGGCTTAAACACTGAAGCTTTCTTT
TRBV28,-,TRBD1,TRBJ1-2,CASSSTGGVPGYTF,TGTGCCAGCAGTAGCACAGGGGGCGTCCCTGGCTACACCTTC
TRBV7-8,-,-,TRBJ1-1,CASSLIWRNTEAFF,TGTGCCAGCAGCTTAATTTGGAGAAACACTGAAGCTTTCTTT
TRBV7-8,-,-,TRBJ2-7,CASSVSSYEQYF,TGTGCCAGCAGCGTGAGCTCCTACGAGCAGTACTTC
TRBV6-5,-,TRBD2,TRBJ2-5,CASSYGGSPETQYF,TGTGCCAGCAGTTACGGCGGGAGTCCAGAGACCCAGTACTTC
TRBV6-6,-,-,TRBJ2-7,CASSYAISYEQYF,TGTGCCAGCAGTTACGCCATCTCCTACGAGCAGTACTTC
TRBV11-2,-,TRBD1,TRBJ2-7,CASSLQQGYEQYF,TGTGCCAGCAGTCTTCAACAGGGGTACGAGCAGTACTTC
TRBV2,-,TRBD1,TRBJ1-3,CAVPQGAQGDSRYSGNTIYF,TGTGCCGTCCCTCAGGGGGCTCAAGGGGACAGTCGTTACTCTGGAAACACCATATATTTT
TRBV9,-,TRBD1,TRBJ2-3,CASSGPPGQGAPDPTDTQYF,TGTGCCAGCAGCGGGCCCCCGGGACAGGGGGCCCCGGACCCCACAGATACGCAGTATTTT
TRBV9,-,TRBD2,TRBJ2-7,CASSGQKGLAIYEQYF,TGTGCCAGCAGCGGACAAAAGGGACTAGCCATCTACGAGCAGTACTTC
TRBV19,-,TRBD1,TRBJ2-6,CASSTLGTGGANVLTF,TGTGCCAGTAGTACACTAGGGACAGGGGGGGCCAACGTCCTGACTTTC
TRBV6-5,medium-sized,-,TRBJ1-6,CASSSRGYRNSPLHF,TGTGCCAGCAGCTCCAGGGGATATCGGAATTCACCCCTCCACTTT
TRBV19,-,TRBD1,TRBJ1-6,CASRAHRGYNSPLHF,TGTGCCAGCCGGGCCCACAGGGGCTATAATTCACCCCTCCACTTT
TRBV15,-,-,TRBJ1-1,CATSRVGGGRTEAFF,TGTGCCACCAGCAGAGTGGGTGGGGGTCGTACTGAAGCTTTCTTT